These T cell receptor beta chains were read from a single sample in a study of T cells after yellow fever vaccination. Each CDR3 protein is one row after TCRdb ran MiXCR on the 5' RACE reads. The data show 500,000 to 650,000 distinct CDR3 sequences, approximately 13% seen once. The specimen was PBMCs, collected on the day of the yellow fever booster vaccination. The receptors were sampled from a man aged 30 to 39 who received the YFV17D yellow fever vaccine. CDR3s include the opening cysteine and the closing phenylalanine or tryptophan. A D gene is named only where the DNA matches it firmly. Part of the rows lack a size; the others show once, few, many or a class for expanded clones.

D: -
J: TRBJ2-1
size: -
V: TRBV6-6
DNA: TGTGCCAGCGGCAACCGTGGTGAGCAGTTCTTC
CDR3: CASGNRGEQFF

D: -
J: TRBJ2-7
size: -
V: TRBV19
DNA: TGTGCCAGTAGTGACTTCGGGACGGACCCCTACGAGCAGTACTTC
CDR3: CASSDFGTDPYEQYF

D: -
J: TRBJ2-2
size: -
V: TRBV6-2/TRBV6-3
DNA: TGTGCCAGCACCATCAGGGCGGTAGCCGGGGAGCTGTTTTTT
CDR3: CASTIRAVAGELFF

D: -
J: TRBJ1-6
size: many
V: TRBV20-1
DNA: TGCAGTGCTAGTCCTGGGGGCAATTCACCCCTCCACTTT
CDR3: CSASPGGNSPLHF

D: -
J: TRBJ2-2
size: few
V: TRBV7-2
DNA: TGTGCCAGCAGCTTAGAAGCCACAGGGACCGGGGAGCTGTTTTTT
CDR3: CASSLEATGTGELFF

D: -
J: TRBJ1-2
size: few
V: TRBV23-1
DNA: TGCGCCAGCAGTCAATTTGCAGGGAGAAACTATGGCTACACCTTC
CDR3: CASSQFAGRNYGYTF

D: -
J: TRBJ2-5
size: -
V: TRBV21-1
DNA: TGTGCCAGCAGCAAAGTCATAACCCCGGGGCTCGGCCTAGAAGAGACCCAGTACTTC
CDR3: CASSKVITPGLGLEETQYF

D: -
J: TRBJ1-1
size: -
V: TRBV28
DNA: TGTGCCAGCAGTTTGGTAAAGAATGAAGCTTTCTTT
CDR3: CASSLVKNEAFF

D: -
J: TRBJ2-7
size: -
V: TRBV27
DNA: TGTGCCAGCAGTTTGAGTTGGATCGGGGGGCACGAGCAGTACTTC
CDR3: CASSLSWIGGHEQYF

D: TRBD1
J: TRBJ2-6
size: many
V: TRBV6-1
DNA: TGTGCCAGCAGGACAACAGGGGGAACCAACGTCCTGACTTTC
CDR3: CASRTTGGTNVLTF

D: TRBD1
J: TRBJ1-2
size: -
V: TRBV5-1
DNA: TGCGCCAGCAGCCTACAGGGGGCGGCGGATAACTATGGCTACACCTTC
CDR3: CASSLQGAADNYGYTF

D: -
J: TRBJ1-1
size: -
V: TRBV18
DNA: TGTGCCAGCTCCCGCTCGGGGAGGAACACTGAAGCTTTCTTT
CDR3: CASSRSGRNTEAFF

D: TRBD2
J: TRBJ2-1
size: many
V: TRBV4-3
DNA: TGCGCCAGCAGCCAAGATACAGGGACTAGCGGGAGAAACGAGCAGTTCTTC
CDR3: CASSQDTGTSGRNEQFF

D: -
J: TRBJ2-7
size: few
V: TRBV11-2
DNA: TGTGCCAGCAGCTTTACTATTACTTCGGATGAGCAGTACTTC
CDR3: CASSFTITSDEQYF

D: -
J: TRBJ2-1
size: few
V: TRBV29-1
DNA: TGCAGCGTCGAACAGTACAATGAGCAGTTCTTC
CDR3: CSVEQYNEQFF

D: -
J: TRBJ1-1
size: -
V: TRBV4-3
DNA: TGCGCCAGCAGCCAAGGGCCGCGTTACACTGAAGCTTTCTTT
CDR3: CASSQGPRYTEAFF

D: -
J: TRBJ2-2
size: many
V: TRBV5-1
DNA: TGCGCCAGCAGCTTCTTAGCGAACACCGGGGAGCTGTTTTTT
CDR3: CASSFLANTGELFF

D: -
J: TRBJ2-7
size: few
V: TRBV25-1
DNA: TGTGCCAGCAGCCCCGAAGGGGGTCTCTACGAGCAGTACTTC
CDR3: CASSPEGGLYEQYF

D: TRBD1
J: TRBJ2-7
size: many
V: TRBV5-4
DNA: TGTGCCAGCAGCACAGGACAGGGGGCCTACGAGCAGTACTTC
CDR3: CASSTGQGAYEQYF

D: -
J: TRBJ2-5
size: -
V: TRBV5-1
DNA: TGCGCCAGCAGCTTATGGGACCTAAAAGAGACCCAGTACTTC
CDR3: CASSLWDLKETQYF

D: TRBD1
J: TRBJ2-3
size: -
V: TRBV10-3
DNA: TGTGCCATCAGTAGACAGGGGGAAGATACGCAGTATTTT
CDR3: CAISRQGEDTQYF

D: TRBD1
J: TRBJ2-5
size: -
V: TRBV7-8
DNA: TGTGCCAGCAGCAAGGGGGCGCGTGAGACCCAGTACTTC
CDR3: CASSKGARETQYF

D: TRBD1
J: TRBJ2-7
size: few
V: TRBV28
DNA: TGTGCCAGCATCCCGGGACAGTCCTACGAGCAGTACTTC
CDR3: CASIPGQSYEQYF

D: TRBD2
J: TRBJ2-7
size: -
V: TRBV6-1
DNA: TGTGCCAGCAGTGTAGCGGGAGGTGGTACCGAGCAGTACTTC
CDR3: CASSVAGGGTEQYF

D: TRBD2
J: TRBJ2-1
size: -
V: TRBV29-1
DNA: TGCAGCGTTGTAGGTCTAGCGGGCAATGAGCAGTTCTTC
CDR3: CSVVGLAGNEQFF

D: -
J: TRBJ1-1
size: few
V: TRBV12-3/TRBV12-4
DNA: TGTGCCAGCAGTTTACGGCTGAACACTGAAGCTTTCTTT
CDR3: CASSLRLNTEAFF

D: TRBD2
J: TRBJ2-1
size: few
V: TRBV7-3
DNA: TGTGCCAGCAGCTTATTAGGGAGGGATGAGCAGTTCTTC
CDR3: CASSLLGRDEQFF

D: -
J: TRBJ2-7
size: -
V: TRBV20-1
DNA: TGCAGTGTCCCCAAGGATGCCCAGTACTTC
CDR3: CSVPKDAQYF

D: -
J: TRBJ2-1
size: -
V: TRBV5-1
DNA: TGCGCCAGCACCTTGGACGCCCGGAATGAGCAGTTCTTC
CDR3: CASTLDARNEQFF

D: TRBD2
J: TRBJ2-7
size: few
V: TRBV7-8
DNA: TGTGCCAGCAGCCTCAGGACTAGCGGGACTTCGGCCTCGTACGAGCAGTACTTC
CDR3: CASSLRTSGTSASYEQYF

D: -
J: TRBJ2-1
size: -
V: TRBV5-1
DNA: TGCGCCAGCAGCTTGGACGCGGGACGTTCCTACAATGAGCAGTTCTTC
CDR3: CASSLDAGRSYNEQFF

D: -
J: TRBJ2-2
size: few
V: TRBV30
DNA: TGTGCCTGGAGTCAAACCGGGGAGCTGTTTTTT
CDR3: CAWSQTGELFF

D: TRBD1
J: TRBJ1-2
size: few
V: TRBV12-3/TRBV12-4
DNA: TGTGCCAGCAGTTCTGGACAGGGGATCCCTAGGGGCTACACCTTC
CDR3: CASSSGQGIPRGYTF

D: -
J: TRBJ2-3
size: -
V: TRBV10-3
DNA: TGTGCCATCAGCCCAGGTTTAGTGGACCTTGAGACGCAGTATTTT
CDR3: CAISPGLVDLETQYF

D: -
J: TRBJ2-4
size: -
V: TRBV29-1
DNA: TGCAGCGTTCTCGGCGGAGAAAACATTCAGTACTTC
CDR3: CSVLGGENIQYF

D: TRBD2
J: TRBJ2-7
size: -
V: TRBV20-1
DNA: TGCAGTGCTAGAGGACTAGCGGGTGGGACCTACGAGCAGTACTTC
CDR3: CSARGLAGGTYEQYF

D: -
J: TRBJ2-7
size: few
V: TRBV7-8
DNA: TGTGCCAGCAGCAGCGCGGGACTTTACTCCTACGAGCAGTACTTC
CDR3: CASSSAGLYSYEQYF

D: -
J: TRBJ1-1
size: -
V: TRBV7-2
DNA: TGTGCCAGCAGCTCCCCGGGACGGATTAACACTGAAGCTTTCTTT
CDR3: CASSSPGRINTEAFF

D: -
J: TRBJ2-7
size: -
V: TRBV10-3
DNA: TGTGCCATCACTACCGGACGGAGTTATCCCTACGAGCAGTACTTC
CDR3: CAITTGRSYPYEQYF

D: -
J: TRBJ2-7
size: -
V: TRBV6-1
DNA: TGTGCCAGCTCTGCGGCGGGATTGGGTACCTACGAGCAGTACTTC
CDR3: CASSAAGLGTYEQYF

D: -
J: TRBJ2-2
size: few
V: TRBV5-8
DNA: TGTGCCAGCAGCTGGAATAGCGGATCGAACACCGGGGAGCTGTTTTTT
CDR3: CASSWNSGSNTGELFF

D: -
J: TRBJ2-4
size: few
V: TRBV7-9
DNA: TGTGCCAGCAGCTTAGCAACTCCGGGGGTGAACATTCAGTACTTC
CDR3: CASSLATPGVNIQYF

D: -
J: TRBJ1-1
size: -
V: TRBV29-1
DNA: TGCAGCTCTGCAAACAGTGTCACTGAAGCTTTCTTT
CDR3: CSSANSVTEAFF

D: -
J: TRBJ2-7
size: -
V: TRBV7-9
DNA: TGTGCCAGCACCCTAGCGCCAGGGGTTTCGAACGAGCAGTACTTC
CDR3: CASTLAPGVSNEQYF

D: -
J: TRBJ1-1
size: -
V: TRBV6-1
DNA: TGTGCCAGCAGTAGACAGGTCCTCCTCACTGAAGCTTTCTTT
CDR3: CASSRQVLLTEAFF

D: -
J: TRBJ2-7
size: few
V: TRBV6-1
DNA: TGTGCCAGCGGGGGACACTACTCCTACGAGCAGTACTTC
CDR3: CASGGHYSYEQYF

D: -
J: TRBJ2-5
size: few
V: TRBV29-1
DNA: TGCAGCACGAACTTTCGGAGAGAGACCCAGTACTTC
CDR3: CSTNFRRETQYF

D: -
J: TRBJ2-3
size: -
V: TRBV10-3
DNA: TGTGCCATCAGTGACTCGCAAGCCGGGGCCAAAGCGGGTACGCAGTATTTT
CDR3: CAISDSQAGAKAGTQYF

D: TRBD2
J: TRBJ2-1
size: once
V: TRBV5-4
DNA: TGTGCCAGCAGCTTCCCAACGGGAGGGCCCGCAGGTGAGCAGTTCTTC
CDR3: CASSFPTGGPAGEQFF

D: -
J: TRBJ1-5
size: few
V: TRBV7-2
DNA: TGTGCCAGCAGCTCTACAGGAAGCAATCAGCCCCAGCATTTT
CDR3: CASSSTGSNQPQHF

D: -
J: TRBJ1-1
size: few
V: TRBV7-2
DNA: TGTGCCAGCAGCTTAGCCCTGACCACTGAAGCTTTCTTT
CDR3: CASSLALTTEAFF

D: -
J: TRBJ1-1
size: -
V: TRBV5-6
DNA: TGTGCCAGCAGCTTGGCCGGGGGATACACTGAAGCTTTCTTT
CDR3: CASSLAGGYTEAFF